The 22 T cell receptor beta chains reported below all come from one sample, sequenced in a study of blood T cell repertoires in COVID-19. Generated by immunoSEQ multiplex PCR, the TCRdb table keeps only in-frame clones and is missing some. This table has about 320,000 clones, about 91% appearing once. Sample: PBMCs or T cells enriched from blood (not recorded which). The receptors originated from a woman aged 18-29 years who had recovered from COVID-19.

V is TRBV7-2 and J is TRBJ2-1; 7 bases line up with TRBD2. CDR3 size: 14 residues. Germline loops: CDR1 SGHTA, CDR2 FQGNSA. V lost 7 bases and J lost 6; bases outside the gene matches: 9. The CDR3 nucleotides read TGTGCCAGCACCATGACGGGGGGAGTCAATGAGCAGTTCTTC. It specifies CASTMTGGVNEQFF.

The rearrangement links TRBV10-3 to TRBJ1-5; maybe TRBD1 (5 bases). This CDR3 spans 16 amino acids. Deletions cut 2 bases from V and 0 bases from J, with 11 bases between. Germline V gene lookup returns CDR1 ENHRY and CDR2 SYGVKD. This CDR3 reads CAISEDDRYSNQPQHF. The DNA for the CDR3 is TGTGCCATCAGTGAGGACGACAGATATAGCAATCAGCCCCAGCATTTT.

The chain recombines TRBV28 with TRBJ2-5, with D possibly matching TRBD2 (6 bases). Germline V gene data show CDR1 as MDHEN and CDR2 as SYDVKM. Trimming left V 4 bases short and J 5 bases short, with 17 bases between. The CDR3 has 15 amino acids. The CDR3 loop reads CASSYDARGRETQYF. In DNA, the CDR3 is TGTGCCAGCAGTTACGACGCACGAGGGAGGGAGACCCAGTACTTC.

J is TRBJ1-2 and V is TRBV5-1; a possible D gene is TRBD1 (5 bases). Germline V gene data show CDR1 as SGHRS and CDR2 as YFSETQ. The germline V and J ends were trimmed by 0 bases and 6 bases, with 9 bases remaining between them. The CDR3 is 13 amino acids. DNA of the CDR3: TGCGCCAGCAGCTTGGCAGGGAACGATGGCTACACCTTC. Its translation: CASSLAGNDGYTF.

The V and J genes are TRBV5-1 and TRBJ1-1; possible D gene TRBD1, 6 bases. CDR1 is SGHRS and CDR2 is YFSETQ in the germline V gene. V was cut by 4 bases and J by 1 base, with 14 bases left in between. The CDR3 runs 15 residues. The CDR3: CASSRVSGQNTEAFF. In DNA form, the CDR3 reads TGCGCCAGCAGCCGCGTATCGGGACAGAACACTGAAGCTTTCTTT.

The chain carries TRBV27 and TRBJ2-7; TRBD2 is a possible D gene (6 bases). The CDR3 spans 15 residues. Germline assignment: CDR1 MNHEY and CDR2 SMNVEV (reference sequence). V was trimmed by 2 bases and J by 6 bases, leaving 17 bases between them. The CDR3 nucleotides read TGTGCCAGCAGTTTACGCCCGGGAGCCCCTGTCGAGCAGTACTTC. Translation gives CASSLRPGAPVEQYF.

The rearrangement uses TRBV6-2 or TRBV6-3 and TRBJ1-2, with TRBD1 matching 8 bases. The CDR3 runs to 14 residues. V was clipped by 5 bases and J by 6 bases; unmatched bases: 8. Germline V gene lookup returns CDR1 MNHEY and CDR2 SVGEGT. CDR3 sequence: CASSPRTGRDGYTF. CDR3 nucleotides: TGTGCCAGCAGTCCCCGGACAGGGCGCGATGGCTACACCTTC.

The rearrangement uses TRBV6-5 and TRBJ2-7; D might be TRBD1 (6 bases). The V end was cut by 6 bases, the J end by 0 bases, with 12 bases between. Looked up from germline, CDR1 is MNHEY and CDR2 is SVGAGI. The CDR3 is 14 amino acids. The CDR3 spells CASSPRGVSYEQYF. In DNA form, the CDR3 reads TGTGCCAGCAGCCCCAGGGGCGTCTCCTACGAGCAGTACTTC.

The chain links TRBV7-8 to TRBJ1-1; 9 bases line up with TRBD1. V trimming: 4 bases; J trimming: 4 bases; junction bases outside the gene matches: 1. CDR1 is SGHVS, CDR2 FQNEAQ, per germline. The CDR3 loop spans 13 amino acids. The CDR3 reads CASSWGQGTEAFF. The CDR3 bases are TGTGCCAGCAGCTGGGGACAGGGCACTGAAGCTTTCTTT.

V and J are TRBV29-1 and TRBJ1-5, with 9 bases aligning to TRBD1. CDR1 is SQVTM, CDR2 ANQGSEA, per germline. V shed 6 bases and J 4 bases; nucleotides not matched to a gene: 7. There are 14 residues in the CDR3. CDR3 in DNA: TGCAGCGTGACCACAGGGGGCGGGAATCAGCCCCAGCATTTT. Its translation is CSVTTGGGNQPQHF.

This chain joins TRBV19 and TRBJ1-4; the D is unclear. The germline V gene has CDR1 LNHDA and CDR2 SQIVND (reference sequence). The CDR3 is made up of 14 amino acids. V shed 6 bases and J shed 8 bases, with 16 bases lying between them. The CDR3: CASRTSRGREKLFF. The CDR3 region has the DNA TGTGCCAGTAGAACTAGTCGCGGAAGGGAAAAACTGTTTTTT. Full variable domain (missing parts from reference TRBV19 and TRBJ1-4): DGGITQSPKYLFRKEGQNVTLSCEQNLNHDAMYWYRQDPGQGLRLIYYSQIVNDFQKGDIAEGYSVSREKKESFPLTVTSAQKNPTAFYLCASRTSRGREKLFFGSGTQLSVL.

The rearrangement joins TRBV25-1 to TRBJ2-2; unclear D gene. V was shortened by 2 bases and J by 0 bases, with 4 bases between the two germline ends. CDR1 is MGHDK, CDR2 SYGVNS, per germline. The CDR3 covers 14 residues. As DNA, the CDR3 is TGTGCCAGCAGTGAAAGCCCGAACACCGGGGAGCTGTTTTTT. This gives the protein CASSESPNTGELFF. Combining the CDR3 with reference TRBV25-1 and TRBJ2-2 gives the whole variable domain EADIYQTPRYLVIGTGKKITLECSQTMGHDKMYWYQQDPGMELHLIHYSYGVNSTEKGDLSSESTVSRIRTEHFPLTLESARPSHTSQYLCASSESPNTGELFFGEGSRLTVL.

This CDR3 is CASSDRQGVYTEAFF. The CDR3 DNA reads as TGTGCCAGCAGTGACCGACAGGGGGTATACACTGAAGCTTTCTTT. The chain combines TRBV25-1 with TRBJ1-1; TRBD1 matches at 9 bases. The CDR3 spans 15 residues. Losses at the gene ends were 3 bases for V and 3 bases for J; bases not matched to a gene: 5. CDR1 and CDR2 (germline): MGHDK, SYGVNS.

CDR3 DNA: TGTGCCAGCAGCTTATCGGACACGAGAAACACCATATATTTT. Translation gives CASSLSDTRNTIYF. V usage is TRBV13 and J usage is TRBJ1-3; D possibly corresponds to TRBD1 (5 bases). This CDR3 has 14 amino acids. Trimming removed 2 bases from V and 5 bases from J, with 10 bases in between. Germline V gene lookup returns CDR1 PRHDT and CDR2 FYEKMQ (reference sequence).

The V gene is TRBV5-4, the J gene TRBJ1-1, with a possible D match to TRBD1 (6 bases). CDR3 length: 15 residues. Trimming took off 7 bases at V and 0 bases at J, with 16 bases between the two ends. CDR1 is SGHNT and CDR2 is YYREEE in the germline V gene (reference sequence). The CDR3 DNA reads as TGTGCCAGCTCAGCGCCAGGGGCCATGAACACTGAAGCTTTCTTT. Its protein is CASSAPGAMNTEAFF.

This chain uses TRBV7-2 with TRBJ2-3; D might be TRBD1 (6 bases). V lost 4 bases and J 4 bases, leaving 18 bases between the germline ends. The germline gives CDR1 SGHTA, CDR2 FQGNSA. The CDR3 runs to 16 residues. The CDR3, as DNA: TGTGCCAGCAGCTCACAGGGTCTTAGTAGTCCAGATACGCAGTATTTT. Protein: CASSSQGLSSPDTQYF.

This clone was seen once. CDR3 in amino acids: CASSFGGSPLHF. The CDR3, as DNA: TGTGCCAGCAGTTTCGGGGGTTCACCCCTCCACTTT. This chain joins TRBV27 and TRBJ1-6; weak D call: TRBD1 (5 bases). Trimming removed 3 bases from V and 9 bases from J, with 6 bases in between. The CDR3 spans 12 residues. Germline values: CDR1 MNHEY, CDR2 SMNVEV (reference sequence).

The rearrangement links TRBV7-8 to TRBJ2-3, with TRBD2 identical over 12 bases. This CDR3 has 17 amino acids. Germline V gene lookup returns CDR1 SGHVS and CDR2 FQNEAQ. Losses at the gene ends were 5 bases for V and 0 bases for J; bases not matched to a gene: 6. CDR3 amino acids: CASSPGLAGSSTDTQYF. The CDR3 DNA reads TGTGCCAGCAGCCCCGGACTAGCGGGGTCTAGCACAGATACGCAGTATTTT.

This rearrangement joins TRBV10-2 to TRBJ2-1; 10 nucleotides align to TRBD2. Per the germline V gene, CDR1 is WSHSY and CDR2 is SAAADI. With 4 bases clipped from V and 7 bases from J, the junction kept 16 bases outside the gene matches. The CDR3 loop spans 18 amino acids. As DNA, the CDR3 is TGCGCCAGCAGTGGATCGGCTAGCGGGAGTTTCGGTGTGAATGAGCAGTTCTTC. Its translation: CASSGSASGSFGVNEQFF.

This clone was counted ten times or more. V usage is TRBV7-9 and J usage is TRBJ2-1; a possible D gene is TRBD2 (5 bases). The germline V gene has CDR1 SEHNR and CDR2 FQNEAQ (reference sequence). V was clipped by 2 bases and J by 1 base, with 6 bases between them. The CDR3 has 14 amino acids. Here the CDR3 reads CASSLSGSYNEQFF. Here the CDR3 DNA reads TGTGCCAGCAGCTTATCGGGATCCTACAATGAGCAGTTCTTC.

The chain combines TRBV28 with TRBJ2-1; 8 bases are shared with TRBD1. The CDR3 totals 13 residues. Trimming at V came to 10 bases and at J to 4 bases, leaving 6 bases not matched to a gene. Germline V gene data show CDR1 as MDHEN and CDR2 as SYDVKM. CDR3 bases: TGTGCCATAGGGACAGGTATTTACAATGAGCAGTTCTTC. Its protein is CAIGTGIYNEQFF.

The V call is TRBV5-4, the J call TRBJ1-6, with 9 bases aligning to TRBD1. Germline V gene data show CDR1 as SGHNT and CDR2 as YYREEE (reference sequence). The junction had 7 bases not matched to a gene; V was cut back by 5 bases and J by 10 bases. The CDR3 is made up of 14 amino acids. The CDR3 DNA reads as TGTGCCAGCAGTGTGACAGGGGGGGAATCACCCCTCCACTTT. Translated, it gives CASSVTGGESPLHF.